This T cell receptor beta chain was sequenced in a study of OX40 agonist ivuxolimab in advanced cancers. The table came from immunoSEQ multiplex PCR; TCRdb's copy has only in-frame clones and leaves some out. Here the sample spans some 75,000 clones, roughly 86% being singletons. Germline V gene data show CDR1 as SGHTA and CDR2 as FQGTGA. The CDR3 covers 13 residues. The V and J ends lost 5 bases and 3 bases respectively, with 10 bases between them. The chain combines TRBV7-3 with TRBJ1-1; possibly TRBD1 for D (5 bases). Sequences were derived from CD4+ or CD8+ T cells sorted from blood, sampled in a trial of the OX40 agonist ivuxolimab. The source is an adult with an advanced solid tumor such as melanoma, head and neck, liver or kidney cancer. The CDR3 DNA sequence: TGTGCCAGCAGCCCCCAAGGGGACACTGAAGCTTTCTTT. This translates into CASSPQGDTEAFF.